A single sample is the source of the 24 T cell receptor beta chains below, sequenced in a study of Graves' ophthalmopathy and Graves' hyperthyroidism. The study amplified TCR beta CDR3 regions using RNA transcripts. First-round RT-PCR with HTBI primers preceded a second-round multiplex PCR. TCRdb re-derived calls from the multiplex PCR reads in MiXCR, one entry per CDR3 protein. The sample yields about 480,000 distinct CDR3 sequences, roughly an eighth seen once. Source material: blood. Receptor source: a woman in her thirties with Graves' ophthalmopathy.

CDR3 bases: TGTGCCAGCAGCTGGGTGGGGCCTGGTGGGGGCTACACCTTC. Residues: CASSWVGPGGGYTF. The J gene is TRBJ1-2, the V gene TRBV7-2, with D possibly matching TRBD1 (5 bases). The CDR3 sequence is 14 residues long. Trimming removed 4 bases from V and 8 bases from J, with 17 bases in between. Germline CDR1 and CDR2: SGHTA and FQGNSA.

This chain connects TRBV5-1 to TRBJ2-5, with a tentative D call TRBD2 (5 bases). V lost 5 bases to trimming and J lost 0 bases, with 8 bases between them. This CDR3 region has 13 residues. From germline, CDR1 is SGHRS and CDR2 YFSETQ. DNA of the CDR3: TGCGCCAGCAGTTGGGAGAACCAAGAGACCCAGTACTTC. It codes for CASSWENQETQYF.

This clonotype was detected ten times or more. The V gene is TRBV5-1, the J gene TRBJ1-2; 8 nucleotides line up with TRBD1. The CDR3 spans 13 residues. J lost 6 bases, V lost 0 bases, and 1 base had no gene match. CDR1 SGHRS and CDR2 YFSETQ come from the germline V gene. The CDR3 reads CASSLGQGHGYTF. CDR3 bases: TGCGCCAGCAGCTTGGGACAGGGGCATGGCTACACCTTC.

This clonotype occurred a few times. This clone may be a read error of a much larger clone one base away. The chain uses TRBV6-5 and TRBJ1-1; TRBD1 aligns across 8 bases. Germline V gene sequence: CDR1 MNHEY, CDR2 SVGAGI. The CDR3 has 15 residues. The CDR3 sequence: CASSYHQTGETESFF. The CDR3 nucleotides read TGTGCCAGCAGTTACCACCAGACAGGGGAGACTGAATCTTTCTTT.

This clonotype was recorded once. CDR3 in DNA: TGTGCCAGCAGTGCCCGTTATGGCTACACCTTC. Protein product: CASSARYGYTF. The rearrangement joins TRBV28 to TRBJ1-2; D gene unclear. Germline loops: CDR1 MDHEN, CDR2 SYDVKM. The ends were cut back, 5 bases at V and 5 bases at J, with 6 bases in the middle. The length of the CDR3 is 11 residues.

This clonotype was detected ten times or more. The rearrangement links TRBV12-3 or TRBV12-4 to TRBJ2-7; 10 nucleotides align to TRBD1. V lost 5 bases and J lost 4; bases outside the gene matches: 8. This CDR3 comprises 15 residues. CDR3 DNA sequence: TGTGCCAGCAGTCCGCCCGGGACAGGGGTTTACGAGCAGTACTTC. This sequence encodes CASSPPGTGVYEQYF.

The CDR3 sequence: CASRPGHGTANTGELFF. DNA for the CDR3: TGTGCCAGCAGACCCGGCCATGGGACAGCGAACACCGGGGAGCTGTTTTTT. The chain is built from TRBV6-1 and TRBJ2-2, with 7 bases fitting TRBD1. In germline, CDR1 is MNHNS, CDR2 SASEGT. The CDR3 totals 17 residues. Trimming took 6 bases from V and 0 from J; bases not matched to a gene: 10.

This clonotype has just a few counts. The chain uses TRBV7-8 and TRBJ2-2, with 8 nucleotides matching TRBD2. CDR3 length equals 17 residues. Germline CDR1 and CDR2: SGHVS and FQNEAQ. Trimming took 0 bases from V and 2 from J; bases not matched to a gene: 5. CDR3 region: CASSLAPGLVNTGELFF. In nucleotides, the CDR3 is TGTGCCAGCAGCTTAGCACCGGGACTAGTAAACACCGGGGAGCTGTTTTTT.

This clonotype was found a few times. The chain recombines TRBV7-8 with TRBJ2-2; D call uncertain. V lost 5 bases and J 0 bases, leaving 13 bases between the germline ends. Germline V CDR1 and CDR2: SGHVS, FQNEAQ. The CDR3 runs to 16 residues. CDR3 loop: CASSPRGGSNTGELFF. CDR3 sequence (DNA): TGTGCCAGCAGCCCCAGAGGCGGTTCGAACACCGGGGAGCTGTTTTTT. Using reference TRBV7-8 and TRBJ2-2 for the parts outside the CDR3, the full variable domain is GAGVSQSPRYKVAKRGQDVALRCDPISGHVSLFWYQQALGQGPEFLTYFQNEAQLDKSGLPSDRFFAERPEGSVSTLKIQRTQQEDSAVYLCASSPRGGSNTGELFFGEGSRLTVL.

A few counts support this clonotype. A much bigger clone sits one base away, suggesting this may be a read error. The chain combines TRBV30 with TRBJ2-5; possibly TRBD2 for D (6 bases). Looked up from germline, CDR1 is GTSNPN and CDR2 is SVGIG (reference sequence). This CDR3 is built from 12 residues. The CDR3 DNA reads as TGTGCCCGGAGCTTGGGGGGAGAGACCCAGTACTTC. Its translation is CARSLGGETQYF.

Ten or more counts support this clonotype. CDR3 in amino acids: CASSSRTLYSPLHF. Here the CDR3 DNA reads TGTGCCAGCAGCTCCAGGACACTCTATTCACCCCTCCACTTT. The V and J genes are TRBV7-2 and TRBJ1-6, with D possibly being TRBD1 (5 bases). The V gene lost 4 bases and the J gene lost 8 bases, with 12 bases spanning the gap. In germline, CDR1 is SGHTA, CDR2 FQGNSA. This CDR3 comprises 14 residues. The whole variable domain, remainder taken from reference TRBV7-2 and TRBJ1-6, is GAGVSQSPSNKVTEKGKDVELRCDPISGHTALYWYRQSLGQGLEFLIYFQGNSAPDKSGLPSDRFSAERTGGSVSTLTIQRTQQEDSAVYLCASSSRTLYSPLHFGNGTRLTVT.

This rearrangement joins TRBV11-2 to TRBJ2-7; no clear D gene. This CDR3 spans 16 amino acids. V dropped 8 bases and J dropped 0 bases, with 20 bases sitting between them. CDR1 is SGHAT, CDR2 FQNNGV, per germline. Written as DNA, the CDR3 is TGTGCCAGCCAAAAAATAGTAAGGAATCCCTCCTACGAGCAGTACTTC. Its protein is CASQKIVRNPSYEQYF.

This clonotype was observed many times. The chain joins TRBV25-1 to TRBJ1-2; D is unclear. V lost 6 bases and J 4 bases, leaving 9 bases between the germline ends. The germline gives CDR1 MGHDK, CDR2 SYGVNS. The CDR3 is 12 residues long. The CDR3 reads CASRQGFYGYTF. CDR3 coding DNA: TGTGCCAGCAGACAAGGGTTCTATGGCTACACCTTC.

This clonotype was counted many times. In DNA form, the CDR3 reads TGCAGCGTTGGAATAGTTGGTCCCACACAAGAGACCCAGTACTTC. It codes for CSVGIVGPTQETQYF. The rearrangement uses TRBV29-1 and TRBJ2-5; D gene uncertain. The V and J ends lost 4 bases and 2 bases respectively, with 17 bases between them. Germline CDR1 and CDR2: SQVTM and ANQGSEA. There are 15 residues in the CDR3.

Regarding this clonotype: Likely a read error: the CDR3 ends without its conserved phenylalanine or tryptophan. The limits of the CDR3 on the DNA are not certain, so only TCRdb's listed CDR3 is given. The rearrangement links TRBV12-3 or TRBV12-4 to TRBJ1-1; the tabulated D call, TRBD1, remains unverified against the DNA. The CDR3 extends over 14 residues, inclusive of both ends. CDR3 sequence: CASRVDRGDTEACL.

This clonotype was picked up many times. This rearrangement joins TRBV28 to TRBJ1-1, with D perhaps matching TRBD1 (5 bases). Per the germline V gene, CDR1 is MDHEN and CDR2 is SYDVKM. V gave up 3 bases and J gave up 4 bases, with 15 bases separating them. CDR3 length: 15 amino acids. CDR3 sequence: CASSLGRAGGTEAFF. The CDR3 DNA reads as TGTGCCAGCAGTTTGGGCAGGGCTGGGGGCACTGAAGCTTTCTTT. The whole variable domain, filled in from reference TRBV28 and TRBJ1-1, reads DVKVTQSSRYLVKRTGEKVFLECVQDMDHENMFWYRQDPGLGLRLIYFSYDVKMKEKGDIPEGYSVSREKKERFSLILESASTNQTSMYLCASSLGRAGGTEAFFGQGTRLTVV.

This clonotype was recorded many times. The J gene is TRBJ1-2, the V gene TRBV30; 8 bases agree with TRBD1. In germline, CDR1 is GTSNPN, CDR2 SVGIG (reference sequence). CDR3 size: 11 residues. V lost 5 bases to trimming and J lost 8 bases; unmatched junction nucleotides: 4. CDR3 in DNA: TGTGCCTGGCAGACAGGGGAAGGCTACACCTTC. This encodes CAWQTGEGYTF.

This clonotype was counted many times. One junction end disagrees with the germline gene, perhaps due to a read error. The V call is TRBV7-7, the J call TRBJ2-5, with TRBD1 matching over 7 bases. There are 13 residues in the CDR3. The V gene's germline CDR1 is SSHAT and CDR2 FNYEAQ (reference sequence). The CDR3 sequence is CASSLGGRGSQYF. CDR3 in DNA: TGTGCTAGCAGCTTAGGGGGCAGGGGCTCCCAGTACTTC.

With respect to this clonotype: Since a much larger clone is just one base distant, this may be a read error. This chain links TRBV6-1 with TRBJ2-7; D possibly corresponds to TRBD1 (5 bases). Germline values: CDR1 MNHNS, CDR2 SASEGT. CDR3 length: 17 residues. CDR3: CASSPYPGHSTSYEQCF. The CDR3 DNA is TGTGCCAGCAGCCCTTACCCTGGACATTCCACTTCCTACGAGCAGTGCTTC.

The chain couples TRBV30 to TRBJ2-7; 8 nucleotides match TRBD1. The CDR3 consists of 15 residues. Germline-derived CDR1 and CDR2 are GTSNPN and SVGIG (reference sequence). The ends lost 2 bases at V and 6 bases at J; junction bases unmatched: 12. The CDR3 loop reads CAWSPSTGAILEQYF. CDR3 DNA sequence: TGTGCCTGGAGTCCCTCGACAGGGGCCATTCTCGAGCAGTACTTC.

The sample holds many counts of this clonotype. This chain connects TRBV6-5 to TRBJ2-7, with 9 bases identical to TRBD1. From germline, CDR1 is MNHEY and CDR2 SVGAGI. The CDR3 runs to 17 residues. The J segment lost 4 bases and the V segment lost 4 bases, leaving 14 bases of the junction unmatched. In DNA, the CDR3 is TGTGCCAGCAGTTTTTCTCCCCCGACACAGGGGGCATACGAGCAGTACTTC. It yields the protein CASSFSPPTQGAYEQYF.

This clonotype was found a few times. The chain links TRBV13 to TRBJ1-6; no clear D. The CDR3 sequence is 15 residues long. V gave up 2 bases and J gave up 3 bases, with 8 bases separating them. Germline V gives CDR1 PRHDT, CDR2 FYEKMQ (reference sequence). This CDR3 reads CASSLSVGYNSPLHF. In DNA, the CDR3 is TGTGCCAGCAGCTTATCGGTCGGCTATAATTCACCCCTCCACTTT.

The chain links TRBV18 to TRBJ2-2; maybe TRBD2 (5 bases). V was trimmed by 1 base and J by 2 bases, leaving 11 bases between them. CDR1 KGHSH and CDR2 LQKENI come from the germline V gene. The CDR3 runs to 16 residues. CDR3 loop: CASSPLVPGNTGELFF. For the CDR3, the DNA is TGTGCCAGCTCACCACTGGTCCCGGGAAACACCGGGGAGCTGTTTTTT.

This clonotype was detected many times. This chain links TRBV7-9 with TRBJ2-7; D is possibly TRBD2 (6 bases). Germline CDR1 is SEHNR and CDR2 is FQNEAQ (reference sequence). Trimming cost V 1 base and J 3 bases, with 13 bases left between them. This CDR3 spans 15 amino acids. DNA for the CDR3: TGTGCCAGCAGCTTAGAGATGGGACTCGGCTACGAGCAGTACTTC. It translates to CASSLEMGLGYEQYF.